This entry lists 4 T cell receptor beta chains sequenced from one sample in a study of control samples from healthy donors and cancer patients. Using immunoSEQ multiplex PCR, the repertoire was profiled, and TCRdb retains in-frame clones only, with some absent. The table records 54,000 or so clones, roughly 94% of them present only once. The specimen was blood. These receptors were obtained from a man aged 25-45 years in good health.

The V gene is TRBV19, the J gene TRBJ1-1; D not certain. CDR3 length: 12 residues. The V end was cut by 5 bases, the J end by 4 bases, with 8 bases between. Germline lookup yields CDR1 LNHDA and CDR2 SQIVND (reference sequence). DNA of the CDR3: TGTGCCAGTAGTGAAGCCCGCACTGAAGCTTTCTTT. Amino acids: CASSEARTEAFF.

The chain employs TRBV4-1 and TRBJ2-7; 13 positions agree with TRBD2. Germline CDR1 is MGHRA and CDR2 is YSYEKL. J lost 2 bases, V lost 4 bases, and 2 bases had no gene match. The CDR3 consists of 15 residues. The CDR3, as DNA: TGCGCCAGCAGCCCTGGACTAGCGGGGGCCTACGAGCAGTACTTC. Its translation: CASSPGLAGAYEQYF.

The rearrangement uses TRBV28 and TRBJ1-2; D call uncertain. This CDR3 is 10 amino acids long. Germline values: CDR1 MDHEN, CDR2 SYDVKM. V shed 9 bases and J shed 5 bases, with 7 bases lying between them. The DNA of the CDR3 is TGTGCCAGTTTTGATTATGGCTACACCTTC. Translating gives CASFDYGYTF.

The chain combines TRBV11-3 with TRBJ2-1; D tentatively reads TRBD1 or TRBD2 (5 bases each). Germline CDR1 is SGHNT and CDR2 is YENEEA. This CDR3 spans 16 amino acids. The germline V and J ends were trimmed by 5 bases and 5 bases, with 19 bases remaining between them. The CDR3 region is CASSEGGAGANNEQFF. The CDR3 region has the DNA TGTGCCAGCAGCGAAGGTGGGGCGGGCGCCAACAATGAGCAGTTCTTC.